Listed below are T cell receptor beta chains from one sample, sequenced in a study of CD8 T cell repertoires and HIV-1 epitope variants. TCRdb's table, derived via immunoSEQ multiplex PCR, lists solely in-frame clones and lacks some. The sample has about 95,000 clones; almost 75% are singletons. Sequencing was carried out using uncultured baseline CD8+ T cells from peripheral blood mononuclear cells (PBMCs). The source is a male donor with HIV. CDR3s leave out the opening cysteine and the closing phenylalanine or tryptophan. The order of the fields is J gene, V gene, clone size, D gene, CDR3 protein. D genes are given only for firm matches. Expanded clones get a size class; other rows say once, few or many, or leave the size out.

TRBJ1-5,TRBV5-1,few,.,ASSLAGHQPQH
TRBJ2-7,TRBV29-1,.,TRBD1,SVEEGQSYEQY
TRBJ2-1,TRBV14,few,TRBD2,ASSHQGTTKQF
TRBJ2-5,TRBV27,.,.,ASSLSQQETQY
TRBJ2-7,TRBV2,.,.,ASSEQGSSYEQY
TRBJ1-2,TRBV6-6,.,.,ASSTGDRIYGYT
TRBJ2-6,TRBV8-2,.,.,GILATQSRANVLT
TRBJ1-3,TRBV9,.,TRBD1,ASSARQGGTIY
TRBJ2-7,TRBV6-5,few,.,ASQQTTLPGEQY
TRBJ1-4,TRBV19,few,.,ASSSRGNEKLF
TRBJ1-1,TRBV19,.,.,ASLDRTNTEAF
TRBJ1-2,TRBV30,.,TRBD1,AWSVGTDGYT
TRBJ2-1,TRBV7-9,.,.,ASSLFGEQF
TRBJ1-1,TRBV5-1,once,.,ASSPGEQNTEAF
TRBJ2-5,TRBV7-2,.,TRBD2,ASSLERLAGGQETQY
TRBJ2-1,TRBV6-6,.,.,ASTHGYNYNEQF
TRBJ1-1,TRBV19,.,.,ASIGRGSRTEAF
TRBJ1-6,TRBV5-1,.,TRBD1,ASSLRQGEDSPLH
TRBJ2-7,TRBV7-9,.,.,ASSPRGVLDEQY
TRBJ2-1,TRBV25-1,.,.,ASSVLQGSYNEQF
TRBJ1-6,TRBV6-1,few,.,ASSESLLSPLH
TRBJ2-1,TRBV15,.,.,ATSIPGAGNEQF
TRBJ2-7,TRBV5-5,.,TRBD2,ASSWGTSGYEQY
TRBJ2-7,TRBV11-2,.,.,ASSLAGGRYEQY
TRBJ2-2,TRBV9,.,TRBD2,ASSDRLAGVPELF
TRBJ2-3,TRBV23-1,.,.,ASSLWLYFPDTQY
TRBJ1-1,TRBV5-5,.,.,ASSLVGTNTEAF
TRBJ2-2,TRBV6-5,.,TRBD1,ASSYSTGVGTGELF
TRBJ2-1,TRBV7-9,.,TRBD2,ASIRGLAGDNEQF
TRBJ1-2,TRBV5-5,.,.,ASSPGRDGYT
TRBJ1-2,TRBV5-6,.,.,ASSLEGTGLSYT
TRBJ2-1,TRBV7-2,.,.,ASSSRASPENEQF
TRBJ1-5,TRBV28,.,.,ASSFPQYNQPQH
TRBJ1-2,TRBV6-5,.,.,ASRSLGEGDGYT
TRBJ2-1,TRBV2,.,.,ASSAGINSYNEQF
TRBJ1-1,TRBV27,.,.,ASSLVTGMNTEAF
TRBJ2-3,TRBV7-2,.,TRBD2,ASSLMAGGTGSTDTQY
TRBJ1-3,TRBV11-2,.,.,ASSLLTARSGNTIY
TRBJ1-1,TRBV28,.,TRBD1,ASSILGGMIEAEAF
TRBJ2-5,TRBV2,.,.,ASSGSEQY
TRBJ1-5,TRBV12-5,.,.,ASGLVLPREDQPQH
TRBJ2-3,TRBV7-6,.,.,ASSLARLDTQY
TRBJ2-1,TRBV15,once,.,ATSRGPRGGNEQF
TRBJ2-7,TRBV2,once,TRBD1,ASRLQGLDEQY
TRBJ2-1,TRBV6-5,.,TRBD2,ASSFGLALFNEQF
TRBJ1-5,TRBV6-1,few,.,ASSAGGGNQPQH
TRBJ2-3,TRBV5-1,.,TRBD2,ASSLGGTRLAGAGTDTQY
TRBJ1-2,TRBV6-6,.,.,ASSFSTVDGYT
TRBJ1-5,TRBV6-1,.,.,ASSDLLGAYSNQPQH
TRBJ2-5,TRBV28,.,.,ASSFTSWTGHPEETQY
TRBJ2-1,TRBV6-5,.,.,ASSRDSTGYNEQF
TRBJ2-3,TRBV29-1,.,TRBD2,SVPGLAGGRTSTDTQY
TRBJ2-3,TRBV14,.,TRBD1,ASSQDTGVDTQY
TRBJ2-5,TRBV6-5,.,TRBD1,ASSAGTGGRETQY
TRBJ2-5,TRBV2,.,.,ASSEWETQY